Many counts were recorded for the clone carrying this T cell receptor beta chain. CDR3 length equals 14 residues. V gave up 6 bases and J gave up 4 bases; unmatched junction bases: 8. This sample is drawn from a study of Graves' ophthalmopathy and Graves' hyperthyroidism. Amplification of TCR beta CDR3 regions used RNA transcripts. Second-round multiplex PCR came after first-round RT-PCR with HTBI primers. TCRdb called the multiplex PCR reads again in MiXCR, with one record for every CDR3 protein. The sample holds some 370,000 distinct CDR3 sequences, approximately 17% seen once. The genes are TRBV12-3 or TRBV12-4 and TRBJ2-7; TRBD2 matches 8 bases. This clonotype was sampled from an adult woman with stable Graves' hyperthyroidism. The sample taken for sequencing was peripheral blood. The CDR3 region has the DNA TGTGCCAGCAGCCGGGAGGGGGGGCAATACGAGCAGTACTTC. This encodes CASSREGGQYEQYF.